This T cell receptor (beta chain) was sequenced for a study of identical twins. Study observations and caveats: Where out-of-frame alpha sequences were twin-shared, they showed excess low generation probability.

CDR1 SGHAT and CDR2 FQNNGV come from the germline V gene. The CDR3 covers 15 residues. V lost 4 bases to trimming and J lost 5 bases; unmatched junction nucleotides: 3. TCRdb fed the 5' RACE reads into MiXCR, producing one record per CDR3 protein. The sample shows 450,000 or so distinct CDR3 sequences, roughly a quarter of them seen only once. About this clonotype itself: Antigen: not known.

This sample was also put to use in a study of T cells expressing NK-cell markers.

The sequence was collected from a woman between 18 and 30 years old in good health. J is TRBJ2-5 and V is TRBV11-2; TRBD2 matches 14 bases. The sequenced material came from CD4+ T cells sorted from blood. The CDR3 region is CASSSRTSGGETQYF. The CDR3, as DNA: TGTGCCAGCAGCTCCAGGACTAGCGGGGGGGAGACCCAGTACTTC.